This passage covers 23 T cell receptor beta chains from one sample sequenced in a study of T cell responses to AZD1222 COVID-19 vaccine. This table comes from immunoSEQ multiplex PCR, and its TCRdb copy is limited to in-frame clones, with some not included. The table records tens of thousands of clones, around nine tenths of them present only once. The starting material was peripheral blood, obtained 28 days after the second AZD1222 dose. The receptor set was obtained from an adult who received the AZD1222 COVID-19 vaccine.

A single count supports this clone. The chain is built from TRBV19 and TRBJ2-7; a possible D gene is TRBD2 (6 bases). Germline V CDR1 and CDR2: LNHDA, SQIVND (reference sequence). CDR3 length: 12 residues. V was shortened by 5 bases and J by 7 bases, with 12 bases between the two germline ends. CDR3 loop: CASSPRAGEQYF. CDR3 in DNA: TGTGCCAGTAGTCCCCGGGCGGGGGAGCAGTACTTC.

This chain uses TRBV21-1 with TRBJ1-2. TRBV21-1 is deemed a pseudogene. The CDR3 extends over 13 amino acids. CDR3 DNA sequence: TGTGCCAGCAGCAACTCCGGGGTACATGGCTACACCTTC. Its protein is CASSNSGVHGYTF.

The V and J genes are TRBV6-5 and TRBJ2-1, with 9 positions matching TRBD2. Per the germline V gene, CDR1 is MNHEY and CDR2 is SVGAGI. The V and J ends lost 2 bases and 7 bases, in that order; junction bases with no gene match: 9. The CDR3 consists of 16 residues. The CDR3 region has the DNA TGTGCCAGCAGTTACCGGAGATTAGCGGGAGCGAATGAGCAGTTCTTC. This translates into CASSYRRLAGANEQFF.

The chain has TRBV7-3 and TRBJ1-1, with D possibly TRBD1 on 5 matching bases. The CDR3 contains 15 residues. From germline, CDR1 is SGHTA and CDR2 FQGTGA. The V end was cut by 0 bases, the J end by 4 bases, with 12 bases between. This CDR3 reads CASSLTAGTSTEAFF. CDR3 in DNA: TGTGCCAGCAGCTTAACGGCAGGGACCTCCACTGAAGCTTTCTTT. The full variable domain, with the rest looked up from reference TRBV7-3 and TRBJ1-1, is GAGVSQTPSNKVTEKGKYVELRCDPISGHTALYWYRQSLGQGPEFLIYFQGTGAADDSGLPNDRFFAVRPEGSVSTLKIQRTERGDSAVYLCASSLTAGTSTEAFFGQGTRLTVV.

This sequence joins TRBV19 and TRBJ2-6; weak D call: TRBD2 (6 bases). Between the trimmed V and J ends, which lost 3 bases and 1 base, there was a span of 16 bases. The CDR3 is 18 amino acids. Per the germline V gene, CDR1 is LNHDA and CDR2 is SQIVND (reference sequence). Here the CDR3 reads CASSISGTRRSGANVLTF. CDR3 nucleotide sequence: TGTGCCAGTAGTATCTCCGGGACTCGAAGATCTGGGGCCAACGTCCTGACTTTC.

This clone appeared a few times. The junction shows a germline mismatch at one end, possibly a read error. The J gene is TRBJ2-2, the V gene TRBV7-7, with a weak D call TRBD2 (5 bases). Germline V gene sequence: CDR1 SSHAT, CDR2 FNYEAQ (reference sequence). The CDR3 sequence is 13 residues long. Here the CDR3 DNA reads TGTGCTAGCAGCACGGACTCGACCGGGGAGCTGTTTTTT. It codes for CASSTDSTGELFF.

This chain connects TRBV4-1 to TRBJ1-2, with D perhaps matching TRBD1 (5 bases). The CDR3 is 16 amino acids. Germline V gene data show CDR1 as MGHRA and CDR2 as YSYEKL. With 0 bases removed from V and 0 bases from J, the gap between germline ends came to 11 bases. The CDR3 nucleotides read TGCGCCAGCAGCCAAGATAGGGGTCCGACTAACTATGGCTACACCTTC. This sequence encodes CASSQDRGPTNYGYTF.

V is TRBV30 and J is TRBJ1-2; 11 bases match TRBD1. V dropped 2 bases and J dropped 6; count of bases not matched to a gene: 8. The CDR3 is 15 residues long. The germline V gene encodes CDR1 GTSNPN and CDR2 SVGIG (reference sequence). CDR3 DNA: TGTGCCTGGAGTCCGAGGACAGGGGGCACCCATGGCTACACCTTC. It specifies CAWSPRTGGTHGYTF.

The CDR3 coding sequence is TGTGCCAGCAGCTTCTCGGGAGGGGGGACCGGGGAGCTGTTTTTT. Protein: CASSFSGGGTGELFF. The chain links TRBV7-2 to TRBJ2-2, with TRBD2 matching over 8 bases. V trimming: 3 bases; J trimming: 5 bases; junction bases outside the gene matches: 5. CDR3 size: 15 residues. The germline V gene has CDR1 SGHTA and CDR2 FQGNSA. The variable domain in full, with the rest retrieved from reference TRBV7-2 and TRBJ2-2, is GAGVSQSPSNKVTEKGKDVELRCDPISGHTALYWYRQSLGQGLEFLIYFQGNSAPDKSGLPSDRFSAERTGGSVSTLTIQRTQQEDSAVYLCASSFSGGGTGELFFGEGSRLTVL.

The rearrangement uses TRBV19 and TRBJ1-5, with 10 positions matching TRBD1. The CDR3 is made up of 17 amino acids. Looked up from germline, CDR1 is LNHDA and CDR2 is SQIVND (reference sequence). J gave up 2 bases and V 5 bases, and 9 bases lay outside the gene matches. CDR3: CASSETGGVNGNQPQHF. The DNA for the CDR3 is TGTGCCAGTAGTGAGACAGGGGGCGTTAATGGCAATCAGCCCCAGCATTTT.

J is TRBJ2-5 and V is TRBV11-3; 7 nucleotides match TRBD1. The ends lost 5 bases at V and 6 bases at J; junction bases unmatched: 9. Germline lookup yields CDR1 SGHNT and CDR2 YENEEA. The CDR3 has 14 residues. The CDR3 sequence: CASSRGQWGQTQYF. The CDR3 bases are TGTGCCAGCAGCCGGGGACAGTGGGGACAGACCCAGTACTTC.

The V call is TRBV5-1, the J call TRBJ1-5; 7 bases align to TRBD1. J gave up 3 bases and V 4 bases, and 13 bases lay outside the gene matches. This CDR3 spans 17 amino acids. The V gene's germline CDR1 is SGHRS and CDR2 YFSETQ. CDR3 protein: CASSPDRDTFPNQPQHF. CDR3 sequence (DNA): TGCGCCAGCAGCCCCGACAGGGACACCTTCCCCAATCAGCCCCAGCATTTT.

The chain joins TRBV29-1 to TRBJ1-1; D ambiguous. V was shortened by 6 bases and J by 1 base, with 6 bases between the two germline ends. CDR1 is SQVTM and CDR2 is ANQGSEA in the germline V gene. The CDR3 is 11 amino acids. The DNA for the CDR3 is TGCAGCGTGACACCGAACACTGAAGCTTTCTTT. Translated: CSVTPNTEAFF.

This chain joins TRBV19 and TRBJ2-7; 7 bases match TRBD2. Germline CDR1 reads LNHDA; CDR2 reads SQIVND (reference sequence). The CDR3 consists of 15 residues. V lost 5 bases to trimming and J lost 2 bases; unmatched junction nucleotides: 9. CDR3 in amino acids: CASSLTSAYAYEQYF. The CDR3 DNA is TGTGCCAGTAGTCTAACTAGCGCCTACGCCTACGAGCAGTACTTC.

J is TRBJ2-3 and V is TRBV29-1; D is uncertain. Trimming stripped 4 bases from V and 2 bases from J, with 19 bases between. The CDR3 is 16 residues long. Germline V lookup: CDR1 SQVTM, CDR2 ANQGSEA. The CDR3 loop reads CSVGWVNRALTDTQYF. For the CDR3, the DNA is TGCAGCGTTGGTTGGGTAAACAGAGCCCTCACAGATACGCAGTATTTT.

V and J are TRBV7-3 and TRBJ2-5; TRBD2 is a possible D gene (5 bases). The germline CDR1 and CDR2 sequences are SGHTA and FQGTGA. The CDR3 has 15 amino acids. Trimming took 2 bases from V and 4 from J, leaving 14 bases between them. The CDR3: CASSLGGSRVETQYF. CDR3 DNA: TGTGCCAGCAGCTTAGGCGGGTCGAGGGTAGAGACCCAGTACTTC. The whole variable domain, remainder taken from reference TRBV7-3 and TRBJ2-5, is GAGVSQTPSNKVTEKGKYVELRCDPISGHTALYWYRQSLGQGPEFLIYFQGTGAADDSGLPNDRFFAVRPEGSVSTLKIQRTERGDSAVYLCASSLGGSRVETQYFGPGTRLLVL.

Details on this clone: One end of the junction is discordant with germline, which a read error may explain. The chain links TRBV10-1 to TRBJ2-5, with D perhaps TRBD1 (6 bases). Per germline, CDR1 WNHNN and CDR2 SYGVQD (reference sequence). There are 16 residues in the CDR3. This CDR3 reads CASCDGVRGIQETQYF. The CDR3, as DNA: TGCGCCAGCTGTGATGGGGTCAGGGGCATCCAAGAGACCCAGTACTTC.

The chain couples TRBV7-9 to TRBJ2-2; D might be TRBD1 or TRBD2, each matching 5 bases. V lost 1 base to trimming and J lost 4 bases, with 16 bases between them. Germline assignment: CDR1 SEHNR and CDR2 FQNEAQ (reference sequence). There are 17 residues in the CDR3. The CDR3 spells CASSLDSGAAGTGELFF. DNA for the CDR3: TGTGCCAGCAGCTTAGATTCTGGGGCTGCGGGCACCGGGGAGCTGTTTTTT.

The chain employs TRBV19 and TRBJ1-1, with TRBD1 identical over 9 bases. The CDR3 is 15 amino acids. V trimming: 9 bases; J trimming: 4 bases; junction bases outside the gene matches: 12. CDR1 is LNHDA and CDR2 is SQIVND in the germline V gene (reference sequence). The CDR3 here is CASYFPGQGITEAFF. CDR3 DNA: TGTGCCAGCTATTTCCCGGGACAGGGTATCACTGAAGCTTTCTTT.

The CDR3 DNA sequence: TGTGCCAGCAGCGTAGGGACTACACCCACCGGGGAGCTGTTTTTT. Translating it yields CASSVGTTPTGELFF. The chain couples TRBV9 to TRBJ2-2; TRBD2 might be the D (6 bases). V gave up 0 bases and J gave up 4 bases, with 10 bases separating them. CDR1 is SGDLS, CDR2 YYNGEE, per germline. The CDR3 is 15 amino acids.

V and J are TRBV6-5 and TRBJ1-2, with no clear D. The germline gives CDR1 MNHEY, CDR2 SVGAGI. The CDR3 is 15 residues long. V dropped 0 bases and J dropped 2 bases, with 10 bases sitting between them. The CDR3 is CASSYSMPTNYGYTF. For the CDR3, the DNA is TGTGCCAGCAGTTACTCGATGCCCACCAACTATGGCTACACCTTC.

V gene TRBV9 combines with J gene TRBJ2-4; the D gene is possibly TRBD1 (6 bases). The CDR3 runs 14 residues. Germline lookup yields CDR1 SGDLS and CDR2 YYNGEE. Trimming stripped 0 bases from V and 6 bases from J, with 10 bases between. The CDR3 is CASSVEVQGNIQYF. The CDR3 DNA follows: TGTGCCAGCAGCGTAGAGGTACAGGGAAACATTCAGTACTTC.

J is TRBJ1-2 and V is TRBV11-3; 10 bases line up with TRBD1. After removal of 5 bases from V and 7 bases from J, the junction contained 10 bases not matched to a gene. CDR1 and CDR2 (germline): SGHNT, YENEEA. The CDR3 extends over 15 amino acids. This chain's CDR3 is CASSQPGTGVSGYTF. DNA of the CDR3: TGTGCCAGCAGCCAACCCGGGACAGGGGTTAGTGGCTACACCTTC.